These 29 T cell receptor beta chains came from one sample sequenced in a study of blood T cell repertoires in COVID-19 (dated by TCRdb to between 2020 and 2021). Receptors were amplified or captured by the immunoSEQ multiplex PCR assay. In its TCRdb copy, this immuneACCESS table keeps in-frame sequences only and misses some clones. Where compared with another copy, unresolved V genes explain less than half of these, and the others have no known cause. This sample lists tens of thousands of clones; 79% were detected once. Of the sample, 26% falls within the top ten clones. The sample was peripheral blood. The receptors stem from a man aged 55-75 years with active or convalescent COVID-19.

On this clone: This same CDR3 is encoded by further DNA sequences in the sample. CDR3 sequence: CASSIRNQPQHF. The CDR3 DNA follows: TGTGCCAGTAGTATACGGAATCAGCCCCAGCATTTT. J is TRBJ1-5 and V is TRBV19; D is unresolved. From germline, CDR1 is LNHDA and CDR2 SQIVND (reference sequence). CDR3 length: 12 residues. V was cut by 2 bases and J by 4 bases, with 3 bases left in between.

In nucleotides, the CDR3 is TGTGCCAGCAGTTCGACAGGGGGCAACGGCTATGGCTACACCTTC. Translating gives CASSSTGGNGYGYTF. The rearrangement uses TRBV28 and TRBJ1-2; TRBD1 matches at 10 bases. CDR3 length: 15 amino acids. Germline lookup yields CDR1 MDHEN and CDR2 SYDVKM. J lost 4 bases, V lost 4 bases, and 6 bases had no gene match.

The rearrangement uses TRBV5-1 and TRBJ2-3; D might be TRBD2 (6 bases). CDR1 is SGHRS and CDR2 is YFSETQ in the germline V gene. This CDR3 has 16 amino acids. With 0 bases removed from V and 3 bases from J, the gap between germline ends came to 14 bases. The CDR3 loop is CASSLEGGVNTDTQYF. CDR3 coding DNA: TGCGCCAGCAGCTTGGAGGGCGGGGTGAATACAGATACGCAGTATTTT. The entire variable domain, with the rest obtained from reference TRBV5-1 and TRBJ2-3, is as follows: KAGVTQTPRYLIKTRGQQVTLSCSPISGHRSVSWYQQTPGQGLQFLFEYFSETQRNKGNFPGRFSGRQFSNSRSEMNVSTLELGDSALYLCASSLEGGVNTDTQYFGPGTRLTVL.

J is TRBJ1-5 and V is TRBV6-5; TRBD1 aligns across 7 bases. This CDR3 contains 14 residues. CDR1 is MNHEY, CDR2 SVGAGI, per germline. With V trimmed by 0 bases and J by 9 bases, 5 bases remained unmatched. The CDR3 loop is CASSYSRSGGPQHF. CDR3 DNA: TGTGCCAGCAGTTACTCCAGGTCAGGGGGGCCCCAGCATTTT.

The chain joins TRBV28 to TRBJ1-2, with 7 bases matching TRBD1. V trimming: 7 bases; J trimming: 4 bases; junction bases outside the gene matches: 6. Germline V gene lookup returns CDR1 MDHEN and CDR2 SYDVKM. The CDR3 consists of 13 residues. CDR3: CASKGGGPYGYTF. CDR3 nucleotides: TGTGCCAGCAAAGGGGGCGGACCCTATGGCTACACCTTC.

J is TRBJ1-2 and V is TRBV24-1; 9 bases align to TRBD1. The junction had 2 bases not matched to a gene; V was cut back by 3 bases and J by 4 bases. CDR1 is KGHDR and CDR2 is SFDVKD in the germline V gene. This CDR3 is 14 amino acids long. The CDR3 DNA follows: TGTGCCACCAGTGATACAGGGGGCGCCTATGGCTACACCTTC. It is translated as CATSDTGGAYGYTF.

The chain carries TRBV28 and TRBJ1-5, with 9 bases fitting TRBD1. The CDR3 runs 14 residues. CDR1 and CDR2 from the germline V gene are MDHEN and SYDVKM. With V trimmed by 5 bases and J by 4 bases, 3 bases remained unmatched. The CDR3 DNA sequence: TGTGCCAGCAGTGTGGGACAGGGAAATCAGCCCCAGCATTTT. Translation: CASSVGQGNQPQHF.

The chain joins TRBV18 to TRBJ2-7; no clear D gene. The ends were cut back, 1 base at V and 3 bases at J, with 10 bases in the middle. This CDR3 is 14 amino acids long. CDR1 is KGHSH, CDR2 LQKENI, per germline. CDR3 nucleotide sequence: TGTGCCAGCTCACCACTTAACACGTTCTACGAGCAGTACTTC. Its protein product is CASSPLNTFYEQYF.

The V call is TRBV4-3, the J call TRBJ1-1; 9 bases align to TRBD1. J lost 3 bases, V lost 5 bases, and 4 bases had no gene match. CDR1 and CDR2 (germline): LGHNA, YSLEER. The CDR3 length is 14 residues. The CDR3 coding sequence is TGCGCCAGCAGCGAGGGACAGGGATACACTGAAGCTTTCTTT. Residues: CASSEGQGYTEAFF.

The V call is TRBV7-9, the J call TRBJ1-5; D is perhaps TRBD1 (6 bases). Germline CDR1 is SEHNR and CDR2 is FQNEAQ (reference sequence). Between the trimmed V and J ends, which lost 6 bases and 7 bases, there was a span of 19 bases. The CDR3 spans 15 residues. This CDR3 reads CASSPTSGVQQPQHF. CDR3 coding DNA: TGTGCCAGCAGTCCGACATCAGGGGTTCAACAGCCCCAGCATTTT.

This rearrangement joins TRBV6-2 or TRBV6-3 to TRBJ1-1; D unresolved. Germline CDR1 MNHEY, CDR2 SVGEGT. Deletions cut 1 base from V and 6 bases from J, with 12 bases between. The CDR3 runs to 14 residues. CDR3 protein: CASSYWPLKPEAFF. The CDR3 DNA is TGTGCCAGCAGTTACTGGCCCCTTAAACCTGAAGCTTTCTTT.

The chain employs TRBV7-9 and TRBJ2-7; 12 positions match TRBD2. The CDR3 spans 17 residues. V dropped 1 base and J dropped 3; count of bases not matched to a gene: 7. Germline V gene data show CDR1 as SEHNR and CDR2 as FQNEAQ (reference sequence). CDR3 nucleotide sequence: TGTGCCAGCAGCTTAGGGACTAGCGGGGACTTTTACTACGAGCAGTACTTC. Amino acids: CASSLGTSGDFYYEQYF.

As DNA, the CDR3 is TGTGCCAGCAGCTTGGCAATTGGGACAGACTCTGGAAACACCATATATTTT. Its translation is CASSLAIGTDSGNTIYF. The chain uses TRBV5-6 and TRBJ1-3; 7 nucleotides agree with TRBD1. There are 17 residues in the CDR3. CDR1 is SGHDT and CDR2 is YYEEEE in the germline V gene. V trimming: 0 bases; J trimming: 0 bases; junction bases outside the gene matches: 6.

The rearrangement links TRBV7-2 to TRBJ2-7; TRBD2 is a possible D gene (6 bases). The CDR3 consists of 13 residues. Trimming shortened V by 1 base and J by 8 bases, and 12 bases separated the two germline ends. Germline values: CDR1 SGHTA, CDR2 FQGNSA. The CDR3 bases are TGTGCCAGCAGCTTAGTCGGGGGTGGGCAGCAGTACTTC. This sequence encodes CASSLVGGGQQYF.

Only one count was recorded for this clone. CDR3: CSASSGLEQHF. The DNA of the CDR3 is TGCAGTGCTAGCAGCGGGCTGGAACAGCATTTT. The chain is built from TRBV20-1 and TRBJ1-5; D is unresolved. Germline CDR1 DFQATT, CDR2 SNEGSKA (reference sequence). The V gene lost 3 bases and the J gene lost 13 bases, with 13 bases spanning the gap. CDR3 length: 11 residues.

The CDR3, as DNA: TGTGCCAGCAGCATAGTCCGGGATCCAAGCCCTGAAGCTTTCTTT. Its protein is CASSIVRDPSPEAFF. The rearrangement uses TRBV21-1 and TRBJ1-1. TRBV21-1 is a pseudogene locus. This CDR3 comprises 15 residues.

The V call is TRBV5-4, the J call TRBJ1-2, with D perhaps matching TRBD1 (5 bases). The CDR3 extends over 15 amino acids. In germline, CDR1 is SGHNT, CDR2 YYREEE (reference sequence). V shed 2 bases and J shed 0 bases, with 11 bases lying between them. The CDR3 nucleotides are TGTGCCAGCAGCTTTTGGGGGGTCTCTAACTATGGCTACACCTTC. It translates to CASSFWGVSNYGYTF.

The chain combines TRBV5-1 with TRBJ1-3; D is possibly TRBD1 (6 bases). Between the trimmed V and J ends, which lost 5 bases and 4 bases, there was a span of 16 bases. Germline CDR1 SGHRS, CDR2 YFSETQ. The CDR3 sequence is 15 residues long. For the CDR3, the DNA is TGCGCCAGCAGTCTTGGGGGGGCTACGGGAAACACCATATATTTT. Translation: CASSLGGATGNTIYF.

This chain joins TRBV7-6 and TRBJ1-1; the D gene is possibly TRBD1 (5 bases). Trimming stripped 0 bases from V and 8 bases from J, with 16 bases between. Germline V gives CDR1 SGHVS, CDR2 FNYEAQ. The CDR3 is 15 amino acids. This CDR3 is CASSLAQGLPAEAFF. CDR3 in DNA: TGTGCCAGCAGCTTAGCGCAGGGTCTTCCTGCCGAAGCTTTCTTT.

The gene calls are TRBV5-5 and TRBJ1-2; D remains ambiguous. Germline CDR1 SGHKS, CDR2 YYEKEE (reference sequence). The CDR3 loop spans 13 amino acids. Trimming cost V 1 base and J 8 bases, with 12 bases left between them. The CDR3: CASSLMRDGGYTF. The CDR3 bases are TGTGCCAGCAGCTTGATGAGGGATGGAGGCTACACCTTC.

The V and J genes are TRBV5-1 and TRBJ1-1; D is unclear. This CDR3 contains 14 residues. CDR1 and CDR2 (germline): SGHRS, YFSETQ. Trimming pared 2 bases from V and 4 bases from J, leaving 12 bases between. This chain's CDR3 is CASSFAGVVTEAFF. CDR3 DNA: TGCGCCAGCAGCTTCGCCGGGGTGGTCACTGAAGCTTTCTTT.

V usage is TRBV4-2 and J usage is TRBJ2-1; D call uncertain. The V gene lost 0 bases and the J gene lost 12 bases, with 24 bases spanning the gap. Germline V CDR1 and CDR2: LGHNA, YNFKEQ. The CDR3 loop spans 17 amino acids. The CDR3 here is CASSQEDFGQSINLQFF. CDR3 nucleotide sequence: TGTGCCAGCAGCCAAGAAGATTTTGGGCAGAGCATAAACCTGCAGTTCTTC.

This clone has a single count. This chain joins TRBV5-1 and TRBJ2-7, with 15 bases identical to TRBD2. The V segment lost 3 bases and the J segment 4 bases; nucleotides outside the gene matches: 11. This CDR3 has 18 residues. Germline V CDR1 and CDR2: SGHRS, YFSETQ. CDR3 residues: CASSSQGLAGGPSYEQYF. The CDR3 DNA reads as TGCGCCAGCAGCTCCCAAGGACTAGCGGGGGGGCCATCTTACGAGCAGTACTTC.

This clone was observed once. The chain has TRBV7-2 and TRBJ1-1; D might be TRBD1 (5 bases). Trimming cost V 5 bases and J 8 bases, with 18 bases left between them. CDR1 is SGHTA, CDR2 FQGNSA, per germline. This CDR3 is built from 14 residues. CDR3 bases: TGTGCCAGCAGCCCCCGGGACGGACTATTCGAAGCTTTCTTT. Its translation is CASSPRDGLFEAFF.

This clone has just one count. The chain is built from TRBV5-5 and TRBJ1-1; a weak D match, TRBD1 (6 bases). The CDR3 loop spans 14 amino acids. Trimming removed 1 base from V and 1 base from J, with 8 bases in between. Germline V gene data show CDR1 as SGHKS and CDR2 as YYEKEE (reference sequence). The CDR3 protein is CASSLWDTNTEAFF. The CDR3 coding sequence is TGTGCCAGCAGCTTGTGGGACACGAACACTGAAGCTTTCTTT.

The chain uses TRBV6-6 and TRBJ1-1, with TRBD1 matching over 7 bases. CDR1 MNHNY and CDR2 SVGAGI come from the germline V gene (reference sequence). The ends lost 5 bases at V and 6 bases at J; junction bases unmatched: 21. CDR3 size: 18 residues. Written as DNA, the CDR3 is TGTGCCAGCAGTCAGACACAGGGGAGCGGGCGGGGAAACGCTGAAGCTTTCTTT. Protein: CASSQTQGSGRGNAEAFF.

This clone was recorded only once. The genes are TRBV5-6 and TRBJ1-2; unclear D gene. V was cut by 5 bases and J by 5 bases, with 13 bases left in between. Germline assignment: CDR1 SGHDT and CDR2 YYEEEE. This CDR3 spans 13 amino acids. DNA of the CDR3: TGTGCCAGCAGGAGGGAGTTAACGTATGGCTACACCTTC. Protein: CASRRELTYGYTF.

The chain joins TRBV7-9 to TRBJ2-5; no clear D gene. Trimming removed 0 bases at V and 6 bases at J, with 5 bases between. The CDR3 totals 12 residues. Germline V CDR1 and CDR2: SEHNR, FQNEAQ (reference sequence). Here the CDR3 reads CASSLALQTQYF. Written as DNA, the CDR3 is TGTGCCAGCAGCTTAGCTCTCCAGACCCAGTACTTC. The full variable domain, rest sourced from reference TRBV7-9 and TRBJ2-5, is DTGVSQNPRHKITKRGQNVTFRCDPISEHNRLYWYRQTLGQGPEFLTYFQNEAQLEKSRLLSDRFSAERPKGSFSTLEIQRTEQGDSAMYLCASSLALQTQYFGPGTRLLVL.

The chain uses TRBV28 and TRBJ1-1, with D possibly being TRBD1 (6 bases). Germline V lookup: CDR1 MDHEN, CDR2 SYDVKM. Trimming left V 7 bases short and J 8 bases short, with 17 bases between. CDR3 length equals 13 residues. The CDR3 DNA sequence: TGTGCCAGCACCCTTCCGGGACATAGGGAAGCTTTCTTT. Amino acids: CASTLPGHREAFF.